Listed below are T cell receptor beta chains from one sample, sequenced in a study of lymphopenia after photon versus proton radiotherapy. Here immunoSEQ multiplex PCR was the method, and the copy in TCRdb shows in-frame clones only, minus some. The sample holds about 30,000 clones, roughly 94% seen once. Sequenced material: peripheral blood, taken from a patient treated with photon-based radiotherapy. The receptors stem from a woman in her forties or fifties with cholangiocarcinoma. Each CDR3 is given with its conserved first and last residue. The D gene is left open where the match is weak. Size values are once, few and many counts, or a class for expanded clones, and some rows have none.

clone size: -
J gene: TRBJ1-1
V gene: TRBV6-5
D gene: -
CDR3 protein: CATLRRGLNTEAFF
CDR3 DNA: TGTGCCACCCTTAGGAGGGGATTGAACACTGAAGCTTTCTTT

clone size: -
J gene: TRBJ2-5
V gene: TRBV5-4
D gene: -
CDR3 protein: CASTLNSRWAGQETQYF
CDR3 DNA: TGTGCCAGCACCCTGAACTCGAGGTGGGCAGGACAAGAGACCCAGTACTTC

clone size: once
J gene: TRBJ1-1
V gene: TRBV5-1
D gene: -
CDR3 protein: CASSVREGNTEAFF
CDR3 DNA: TGCGCCAGCAGCGTGCGTGAGGGGAACACTGAAGCTTTCTTT

clone size: -
J gene: TRBJ1-2
V gene: TRBV30
D gene: -
CDR3 protein: CAWSENRVGYGYTF
CDR3 DNA: TGTGCCTGGAGTGAAAACAGGGTGGGCTATGGCTACACCTTC

clone size: -
J gene: TRBJ2-7
V gene: TRBV29-1
D gene: -
CDR3 protein: CSVEGGPSYEQYF
CDR3 DNA: TGCAGCGTTGAAGGGGGGCCCTCCTACGAGCAGTACTTC

clone size: -
J gene: TRBJ1-2
V gene: TRBV18
D gene: TRBD1
CDR3 protein: CASSEGQGGSGYTF
CDR3 DNA: TGTGCCAGCTCAGAGGGACAGGGAGGCTCTGGCTACACCTTC

clone size: -
J gene: TRBJ1-1
V gene: TRBV6-5
D gene: -
CDR3 protein: CASSYSGAGTEAFF
CDR3 DNA: TGTGCCAGCAGTTACAGCGGCGCAGGCACTGAAGCTTTCTTT

clone size: once
J gene: TRBJ2-7
V gene: TRBV7-2
D gene: -
CDR3 protein: CASSPNMGDGEQYF
CDR3 DNA: TGTGCCAGCAGCCCCAATATGGGGGACGGCGAGCAGTACTTC

clone size: once
J gene: TRBJ1-2
V gene: TRBV7-9
D gene: -
CDR3 protein: CASTRSTGIRDYGYTF
CDR3 DNA: TGTGCCAGCACGCGCTCTACAGGGATCCGGGACTATGGCTACACCTTC

clone size: -
J gene: TRBJ1-6
V gene: TRBV9
D gene: -
CDR3 protein: CASSVGYLNSPLHF
CDR3 DNA: TGTGCCAGCAGCGTGGGTTACCTGAATTCACCCCTCCACTTT

clone size: -
J gene: TRBJ2-2
V gene: TRBV14
D gene: -
CDR3 protein: CASSPPGFTGELFF
CDR3 DNA: TGTGCCAGCAGCCCGCCAGGGTTCACCGGGGAGCTGTTTTTT

clone size: -
J gene: TRBJ2-5
V gene: TRBV9
D gene: TRBD2
CDR3 protein: CASSEMGTGGQETQYF
CDR3 DNA: TGTGCCAGCAGCGAGATGGGAACGGGGGGACAAGAGACCCAGTACTTC

clone size: -
J gene: TRBJ1-1
V gene: TRBV5-1
D gene: TRBD1
CDR3 protein: CASSSGTGGTEAFF
CDR3 DNA: TGCGCCAGCAGCTCTGGGACAGGGGGCACTGAAGCTTTCTTT

clone size: -
J gene: TRBJ1-1
V gene: TRBV29-1
D gene: TRBD1
CDR3 protein: CSVEDIKGQGPPEAFF
CDR3 DNA: TGCAGCGTTGAAGATATTAAGGGACAGGGTCCCCCTGAAGCTTTCTTT

clone size: -
J gene: TRBJ1-1
V gene: TRBV18
D gene: -
CDR3 protein: CASSTDGLEAFF
CDR3 DNA: TGTGCCAGCTCCACGGACGGTCTGGAGGCTTTCTTT

clone size: -
J gene: TRBJ2-3
V gene: TRBV25-1
D gene: -
CDR3 protein: CASSGYQGRTDTQYF
CDR3 DNA: TGTGCCAGCAGTGGCTATCAGGGGCGCACAGATACGCAGTATTTT

clone size: -
J gene: TRBJ2-3
V gene: TRBV5-1
D gene: -
CDR3 protein: CASRRGSTSTDTQYF
CDR3 DNA: TGCGCCAGCAGACGTGGTAGTACTAGCACAGATACGCAGTATTTT

clone size: -
J gene: TRBJ2-1
V gene: TRBV15
D gene: -
CDR3 protein: CATSRDRGNYNEQFF
CDR3 DNA: TGTGCCACCAGCAGAGATCGAGGAAACTACAATGAGCAGTTCTTC

clone size: -
J gene: TRBJ1-1
V gene: TRBV5-1
D gene: TRBD1
CDR3 protein: CASSLRTGPGPEAFF
CDR3 DNA: TGCGCCAGCAGCCTGCGGACAGGTCCAGGACCTGAAGCTTTCTTT

clone size: -
J gene: TRBJ1-1
V gene: TRBV7-8
D gene: -
CDR3 protein: CASSLAEGEVYAAFF
CDR3 DNA: TGTGCCAGCAGCTTAGCGGAAGGGGAGGTCTACGCAGCTTTCTTT

clone size: -
J gene: TRBJ1-4
V gene: TRBV11-2
D gene: TRBD1
CDR3 protein: CASSPGGRGREKLFF
CDR3 DNA: TGTGCCAGCAGCCCAGGTGGCAGGGGGAGGGAAAAACTGTTTTTT

clone size: -
J gene: TRBJ2-5
V gene: TRBV5-8
D gene: TRBD1
CDR3 protein: CASSDRETETQYF
CDR3 DNA: TGTGCCAGCAGCGACAGGGAAACGGAGACCCAGTACTTC